These T cell receptor beta chains were read from a single sample in a study of T-cell reconstitution after alpha-beta-depleted transplantation in children. TCRdb re-called the PCR reads with MiXCR, one entry per CDR3 protein. The sample shows more than 200,000 distinct CDR3 sequences, 20% to 30% of them seen only once. Here the sequenced sample was PBMCs, mostly from graft donor cells, taken 360 days after TCRalphabeta/CD19-depleted stem cell transplant. These TCRs come from a female patient between 2 and 15 years old who had a stem cell transplant for congenital amegakaryocytic thrombocytopenia, so the T cells may come from the graft donor. CDR3s include the opening cysteine and the closing phenylalanine or tryptophan.

j_call v_call cdr3_aa
TRBJ2-1 TRBV20-1 CSAKTRLADIYNEQFF
TRBJ2-2 TRBV12-3/TRBV12-4 CASRSRAGTGELFF
TRBJ2-1 TRBV13 CASSLGQGGEWPYNEQFF
TRBJ1-1 TRBV5-1 CASSPAPGANTEAFF
TRBJ2-1 TRBV2 CASSFDRFSDEQFF
TRBJ2-1 TRBV5-1 CASSWRAGGPYNEQFF
TRBJ1-1 TRBV4-3 CASSQEPSRYTEAFF
TRBJ2-2 TRBV29-1 CSASSGGTGELFF
TRBJ2-1 TRBV7-9 CASSARGGLYNEQFF
TRBJ1-4 TRBV3-1 CASSQVGKLFF
TRBJ1-2 TRBV20-1 CSARDRESVAGPWVGYGYTF
TRBJ2-5 TRBV12-3/TRBV12-4 CASSLASGGHKGRETQYF
TRBJ2-7 TRBV6-2/TRBV6-3 CASRSRTAHSYEQYF
TRBJ1-5 TRBV12-3/TRBV12-4 CASSFRRDSNQPQHF
TRBJ2-1 TRBV24-1 CATSDWTIHEQFF
TRBJ2-5 TRBV3-1 CASSPIPGAQYF